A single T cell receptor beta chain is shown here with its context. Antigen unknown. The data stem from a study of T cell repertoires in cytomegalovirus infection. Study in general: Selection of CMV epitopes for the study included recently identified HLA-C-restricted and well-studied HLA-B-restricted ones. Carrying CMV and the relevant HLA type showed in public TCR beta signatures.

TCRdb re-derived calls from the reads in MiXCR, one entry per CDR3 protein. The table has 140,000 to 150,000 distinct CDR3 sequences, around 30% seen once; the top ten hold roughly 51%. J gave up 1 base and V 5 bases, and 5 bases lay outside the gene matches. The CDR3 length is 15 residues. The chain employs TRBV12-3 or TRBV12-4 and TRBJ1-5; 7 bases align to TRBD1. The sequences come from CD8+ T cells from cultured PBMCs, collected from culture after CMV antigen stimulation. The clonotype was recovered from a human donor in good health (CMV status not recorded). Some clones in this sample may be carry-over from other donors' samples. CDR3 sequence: CASSPGQPSNQPQHF. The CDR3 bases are TGTGCCAGCAGTCCGGGACAGCCAAGCAATCAGCCCCAGCATTTT.